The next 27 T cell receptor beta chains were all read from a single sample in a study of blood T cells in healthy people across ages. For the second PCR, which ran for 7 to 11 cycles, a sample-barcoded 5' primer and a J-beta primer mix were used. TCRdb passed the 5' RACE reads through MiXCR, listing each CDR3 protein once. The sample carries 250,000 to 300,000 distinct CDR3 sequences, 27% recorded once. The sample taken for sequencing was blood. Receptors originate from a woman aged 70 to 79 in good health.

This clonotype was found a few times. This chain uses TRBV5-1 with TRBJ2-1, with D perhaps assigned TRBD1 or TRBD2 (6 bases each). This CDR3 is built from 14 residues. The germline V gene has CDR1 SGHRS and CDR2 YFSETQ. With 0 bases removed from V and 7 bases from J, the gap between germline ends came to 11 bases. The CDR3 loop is CASSLDTGRNEQFF. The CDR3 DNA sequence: TGCGCCAGCAGCTTGGATACAGGGAGGAATGAGCAGTTCTTC.

CDR3 nucleotides: TGCGCCAGCAGCCCGGCCGGGACACCCGGGAATGAGCAGTTCTTC. It codes for CASSPAGTPGNEQFF. The genes are TRBV5-1 and TRBJ2-1, with a tentative D call TRBD1 (6 bases). Germline V gene lookup returns CDR1 SGHRS and CDR2 YFSETQ. There are 15 residues in the CDR3. Trimming removed 4 bases at V and 7 bases at J, with 18 bases between.

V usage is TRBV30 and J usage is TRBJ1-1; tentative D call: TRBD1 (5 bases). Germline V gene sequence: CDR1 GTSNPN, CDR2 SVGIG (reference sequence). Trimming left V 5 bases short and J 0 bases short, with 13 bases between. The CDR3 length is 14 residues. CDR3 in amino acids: CAWGEGLMNTEAFF. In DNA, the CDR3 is TGTGCCTGGGGGGAGGGACTGATGAACACTGAAGCTTTCTTT.

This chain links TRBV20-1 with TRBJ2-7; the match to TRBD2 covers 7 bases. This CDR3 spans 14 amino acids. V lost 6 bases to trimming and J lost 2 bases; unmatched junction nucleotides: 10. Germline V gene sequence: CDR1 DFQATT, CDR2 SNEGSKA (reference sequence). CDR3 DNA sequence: TGCAGTGCGAAGCGGGACCGCGGGGCCTACGAGCAGTACTTC. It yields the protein CSAKRDRGAYEQYF.

CDR3 DNA sequence: TGTGCCAGCAGCATCACCCCCGGGACTAGAAAGGGCACCGGGGAGCTGTTTTTT. Its translation: CASSITPGTRKGTGELFF. V and J are TRBV7-9 and TRBJ2-2, with 8 bases identical to TRBD2. Trimming took 5 bases from V and 4 from J; bases not matched to a gene: 15. The CDR3 consists of 18 residues. CDR1 and CDR2 (germline): SEHNR, FQNEAQ (reference sequence).

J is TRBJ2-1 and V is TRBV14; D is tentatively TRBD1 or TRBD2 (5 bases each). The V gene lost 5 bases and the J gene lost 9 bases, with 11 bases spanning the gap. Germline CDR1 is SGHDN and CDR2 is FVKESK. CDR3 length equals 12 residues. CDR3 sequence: CASSTSGTEQFF. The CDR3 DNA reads TGTGCCAGCAGCACCTCCGGGACTGAGCAGTTCTTC.

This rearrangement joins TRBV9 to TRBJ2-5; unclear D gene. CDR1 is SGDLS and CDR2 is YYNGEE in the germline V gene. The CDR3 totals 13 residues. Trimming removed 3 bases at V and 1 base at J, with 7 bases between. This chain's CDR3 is CASSAPFQETQYF. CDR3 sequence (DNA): TGTGCCAGCAGCGCCCCATTCCAAGAGACCCAGTACTTC.

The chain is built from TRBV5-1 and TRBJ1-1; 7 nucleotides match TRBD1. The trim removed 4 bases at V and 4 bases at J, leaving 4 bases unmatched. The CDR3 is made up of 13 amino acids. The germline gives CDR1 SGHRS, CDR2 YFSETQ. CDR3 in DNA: TGCGCCAGCAGCGCGGGACAGCTCACTGAAGCTTTCTTT. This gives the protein CASSAGQLTEAFF. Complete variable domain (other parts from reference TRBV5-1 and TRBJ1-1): KAGVTQTPRYLIKTRGQQVTLSCSPISGHRSVSWYQQTPGQGLQFLFEYFSETQRNKGNFPGRFSGRQFSNSRSEMNVSTLELGDSALYLCASSAGQLTEAFFGQGTRLTVV.

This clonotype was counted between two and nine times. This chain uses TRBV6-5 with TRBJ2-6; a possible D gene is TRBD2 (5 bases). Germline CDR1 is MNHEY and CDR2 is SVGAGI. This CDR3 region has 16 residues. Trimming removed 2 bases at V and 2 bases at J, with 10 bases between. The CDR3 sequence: CASSYTGNTGANVLTF. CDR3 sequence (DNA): TGTGCCAGCAGTTACACCGGGAACACTGGGGCCAACGTCCTGACTTTC.

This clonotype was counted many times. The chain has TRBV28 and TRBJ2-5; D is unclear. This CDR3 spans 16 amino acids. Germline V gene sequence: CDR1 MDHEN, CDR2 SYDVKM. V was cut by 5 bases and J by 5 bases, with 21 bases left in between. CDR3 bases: TGTGCCAGCAGTCCCGCTCAGTCAATGAGGTCTGAGACCCAGTACTTC. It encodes CASSPAQSMRSETQYF.

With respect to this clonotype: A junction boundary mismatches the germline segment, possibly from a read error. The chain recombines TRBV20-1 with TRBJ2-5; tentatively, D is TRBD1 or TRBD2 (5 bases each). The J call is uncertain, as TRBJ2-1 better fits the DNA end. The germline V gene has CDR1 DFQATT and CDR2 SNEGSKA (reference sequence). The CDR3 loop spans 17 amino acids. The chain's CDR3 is CGARDWGSGPSYNEQFF. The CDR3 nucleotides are TGCGGTGCTAGAGATTGGGGCAGCGGTCCCTCCTACAATGAGCAGTTCTTC.

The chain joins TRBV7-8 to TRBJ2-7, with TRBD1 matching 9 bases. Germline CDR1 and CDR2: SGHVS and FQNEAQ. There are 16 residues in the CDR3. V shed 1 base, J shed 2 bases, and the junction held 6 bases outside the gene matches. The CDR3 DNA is TGTGCCAGCAGCTTAGGCACAGGGGGCGGGCCCTACGAGCAGTACTTC. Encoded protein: CASSLGTGGGPYEQYF.

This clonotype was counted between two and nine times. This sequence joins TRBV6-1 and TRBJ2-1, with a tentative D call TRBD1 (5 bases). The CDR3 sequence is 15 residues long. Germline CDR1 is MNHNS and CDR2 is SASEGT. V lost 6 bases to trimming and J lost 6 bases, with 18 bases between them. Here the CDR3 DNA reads TGTGCCAGCAGGGTAAGACAGATATTGCCCAATGAGCAGTTCTTC. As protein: CASRVRQILPNEQFF.

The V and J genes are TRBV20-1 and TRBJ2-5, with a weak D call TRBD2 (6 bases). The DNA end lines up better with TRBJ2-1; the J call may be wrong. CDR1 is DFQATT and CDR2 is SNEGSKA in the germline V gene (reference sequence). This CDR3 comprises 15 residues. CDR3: CSPRSAGTGDNEQFF. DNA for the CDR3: TGCAGTCCACGATCCGCCGGGACTGGAGACAATGAGCAGTTCTTC.

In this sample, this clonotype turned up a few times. CDR3 sequence: CASSPNFGDTQYF. The DNA for the CDR3 is TGTGCCAGCAGCCCTAATTTTGGAGATACGCAGTATTTT. V and J are TRBV7-6 and TRBJ2-3; D unclear. The CDR3 length is 13 residues. Trimming pared 5 bases from V and 5 bases from J, leaving 11 bases between. CDR1 is SGHVS, CDR2 FNYEAQ, per germline. Looking up the rest from reference TRBV7-6 and TRBJ2-3 gives the full variable domain: GAGVSQSPRYKVTKRGQDVALRCDPISGHVSLYWYRQALGQGPEFLTYFNYEAQQDKSGLPNDRFSAERPEGSISTLTIQRTEQRDSAMYRCASSPNFGDTQYFGPGTRLTVL.

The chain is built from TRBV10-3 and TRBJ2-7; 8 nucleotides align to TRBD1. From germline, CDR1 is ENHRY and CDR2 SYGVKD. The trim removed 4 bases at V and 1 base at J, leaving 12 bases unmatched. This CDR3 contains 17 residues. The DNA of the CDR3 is TGTGCCATCAGTGCTTCGGACAGGGCCTCGTTTTCCTACGAGCAGTACTTC. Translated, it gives CAISASDRASFSYEQYF.

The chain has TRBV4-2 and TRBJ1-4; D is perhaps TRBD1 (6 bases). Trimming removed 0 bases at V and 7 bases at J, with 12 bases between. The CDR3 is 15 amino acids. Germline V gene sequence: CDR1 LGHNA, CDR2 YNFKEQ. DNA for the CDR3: TGTGCCAGCAGCCAAGATCTGGGGGCTGGTGAAAAACTGTTTTTT. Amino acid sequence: CASSQDLGAGEKLFF.

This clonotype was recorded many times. CDR3 sequence: CASSRGGTRGNEQFF. CDR3 nucleotide sequence: TGTGCCAGCAGTAGAGGTGGGACCCGTGGCAATGAGCAGTTCTTC. The V gene is TRBV6-4, the J gene TRBJ2-1, with D perhaps matching TRBD1 or TRBD2 (5 bases each). Germline assignment: CDR1 MRHNA and CDR2 SNTAGT. V shed 5 bases and J shed 6 bases, with 17 bases lying between them. The CDR3 runs 15 residues.

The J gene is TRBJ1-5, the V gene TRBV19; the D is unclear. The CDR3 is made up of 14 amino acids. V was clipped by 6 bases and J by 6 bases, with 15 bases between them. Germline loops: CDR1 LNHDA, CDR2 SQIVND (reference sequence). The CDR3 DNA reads TGTGCCAGTAGGCTCGGGTCTTTTGGTCAGCCCCAGCATTTT. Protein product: CASRLGSFGQPQHF.

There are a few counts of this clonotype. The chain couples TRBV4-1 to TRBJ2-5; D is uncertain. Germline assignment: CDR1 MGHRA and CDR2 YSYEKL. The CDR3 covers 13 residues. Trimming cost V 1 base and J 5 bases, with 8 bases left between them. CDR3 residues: CASSQGEEETQYF. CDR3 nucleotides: TGCGCCAGCAGCCAAGGGGAAGAGGAGACCCAGTACTTC.

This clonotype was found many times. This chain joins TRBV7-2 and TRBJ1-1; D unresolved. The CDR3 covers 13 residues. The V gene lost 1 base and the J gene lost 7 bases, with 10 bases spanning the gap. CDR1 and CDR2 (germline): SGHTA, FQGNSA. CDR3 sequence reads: CASSLGGRYEAFF. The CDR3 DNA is TGTGCCAGCAGCTTAGGGGGTCGGTATGAAGCTTTCTTT.

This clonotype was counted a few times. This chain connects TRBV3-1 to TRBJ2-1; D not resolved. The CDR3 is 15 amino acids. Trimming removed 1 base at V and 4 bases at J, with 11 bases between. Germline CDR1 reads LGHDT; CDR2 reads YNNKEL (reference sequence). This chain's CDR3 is CASSQGSAPYNEQFF. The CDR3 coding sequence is TGTGCCAGCAGCCAAGGCTCGGCCCCGTACAATGAGCAGTTCTTC.

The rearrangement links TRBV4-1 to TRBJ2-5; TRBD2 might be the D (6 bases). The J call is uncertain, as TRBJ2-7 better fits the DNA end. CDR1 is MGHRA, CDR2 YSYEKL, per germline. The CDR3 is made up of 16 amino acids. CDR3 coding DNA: TGCGCCAGCAGCCAAACGTTCTTGGACTACTCCTACGAGCAGTACTTC. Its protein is CASSQTFLDYSYEQYF.

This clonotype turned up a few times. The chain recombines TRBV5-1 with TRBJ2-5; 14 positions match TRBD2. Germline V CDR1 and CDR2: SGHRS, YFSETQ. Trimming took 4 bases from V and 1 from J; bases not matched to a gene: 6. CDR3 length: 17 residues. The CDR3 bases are TGCGCCAGCAGCGGATATGGACTAGCGGGAGGCCAAGAGACCCAGTACTTC. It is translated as CASSGYGLAGGQETQYF. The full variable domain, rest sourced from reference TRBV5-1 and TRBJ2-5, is KAGVTQTPRYLIKTRGQQVTLSCSPISGHRSVSWYQQTPGQGLQFLFEYFSETQRNKGNFPGRFSGRQFSNSRSEMNVSTLELGDSALYLCASSGYGLAGGQETQYFGPGTRLLVL.

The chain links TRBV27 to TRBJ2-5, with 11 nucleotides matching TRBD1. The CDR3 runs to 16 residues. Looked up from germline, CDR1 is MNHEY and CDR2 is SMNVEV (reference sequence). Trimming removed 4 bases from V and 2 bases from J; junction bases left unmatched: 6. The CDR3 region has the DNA TGTGCCAGCAGTTACCGTCGGGACAGGGGGCAAGAGACCCAGTACTTC. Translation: CASSYRRDRGQETQYF.

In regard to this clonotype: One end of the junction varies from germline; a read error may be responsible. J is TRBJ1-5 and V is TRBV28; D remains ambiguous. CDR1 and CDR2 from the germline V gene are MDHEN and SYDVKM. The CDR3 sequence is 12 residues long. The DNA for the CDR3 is TGTGCCAGCAGCGGGGTCAATCAACCCCAGCATTTT. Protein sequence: CASSGVNQPQHF.

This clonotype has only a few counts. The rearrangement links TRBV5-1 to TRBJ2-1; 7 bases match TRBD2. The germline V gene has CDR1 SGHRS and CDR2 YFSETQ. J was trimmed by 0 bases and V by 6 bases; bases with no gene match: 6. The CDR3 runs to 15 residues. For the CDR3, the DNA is TGCGCCAGCATGAGGGAGGGCAGCTCCTACAATGAGCAGTTCTTC. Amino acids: CASMREGSSYNEQFF.